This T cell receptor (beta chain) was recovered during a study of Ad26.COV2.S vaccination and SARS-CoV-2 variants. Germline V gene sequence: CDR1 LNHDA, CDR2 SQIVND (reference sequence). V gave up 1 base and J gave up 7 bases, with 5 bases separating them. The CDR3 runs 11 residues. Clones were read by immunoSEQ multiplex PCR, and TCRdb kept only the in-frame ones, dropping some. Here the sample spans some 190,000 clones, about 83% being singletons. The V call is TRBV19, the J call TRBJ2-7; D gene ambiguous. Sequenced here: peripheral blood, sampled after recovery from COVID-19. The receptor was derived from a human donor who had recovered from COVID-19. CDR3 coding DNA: TGTGCCAGTAGTATAGGTGAAGAGCAGTACTTC. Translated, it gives CASSIGEEQYF.